The T cell receptor (beta chain) described here comes from a study of Ad26.COV2.S vaccination and SARS-CoV-2 variants (dated by TCRdb to the early 2020s). At the level of the whole study: The specificity and breadth of SARS-CoV-2-reactive T cell receptors after Ad26.COV2.S vaccination were assessed by TCRbeta repertoire sequencing. A total of 32 samples were included in the TCR-sequenced set, comprising 19 Ad26.COV2.S vaccine recipients, 5 placebo recipients and 8 SARS-CoV-2 convalescent individuals.

The cysteine opens and the phenylalanine closes a CDR3 of 16 amino acids. The kept DNA is CDR3 alone, 48 bases in frame from the first base. CDR1 and CDR2 are drawn from the germline V gene: SGHTA, FQGNSA. Trimming removed 5 bases from V and 6 bases from J, leaving 17 bases between the germline ends. Read against the paper, the sample's time point label means: individuals recovered from natural SARS-CoV-2 infection. Results and caveats for the whole study, not just this receptor: It was noted by the authors that total T cell responses may have been underestimated by the TCR breadth and depth analyses. Vaccine and placebo recipients had comparable non-spike TCR breadth, which fits with the vaccine containing only spike. Ad26.COV2.S recipients had higher spike-specific TCR breadth than placebo recipients (P = 0.0014). After vaccination, spike-specific CD8+ and CD4+ T cell responses were reported to show substantial breadth.

Remarks on this clone: The antigen it binds to is not known. No qualities accompany the bases; no much larger clone lies one base away.

The immunoSEQ Assay was the method used to sequence TCRbeta CDR3 regions. After extraction, genomic DNA underwent amplification by bias-controlled multiplex PCR, followed by high-throughput sequencing. The study's processing was this. To quantify the absolute abundance of every unique TCRbeta CDR3 region, sequences were collapsed and filtered. T cell fraction was estimated by normalizing TCRbeta template counts to usable DNA, with usable DNA measured through amplification of reference genes found in all nucleated cells. Repertoire TCRs were annotated as SARS-CoV-2-specific when V gene, CDR3 amino acid sequence and J gene were exactly matched to a known reactive TCR set. The reference SARS-CoV-2 TCR set was obtained from MIRA and was filtered for enrichment in COVID-19-positive ImmuneCODE repertoires, whereby public or cross-reactive TCRs were removed. Drawing on the MIRA antigens, annotated TCRs were analysed further at the level of specific ORF or position within ORF. Breadth was defined as annotated unique rearrangements over total unique productive rearrangements; depth was the summed frequency of those rearrangements. TCR breadth was compared between groups using two-sided Wilcoxon rank-sum tests. This immuneACCESS table, as held by TCRdb, lists in-frame sequences with V and J called but not all clones. Of the missing ones, under half trace to an unresolved V gene in checked studies; the others have no known cause. The D gene and trimming were derived from the DNA, and the V and J assignments and clone size from that table. The sample data list 100,000 or so clones, and around 82% of these were observed just once. Of the sample, approximately 15% falls within the top ten clones.

This clonotype was sampled from a human donor who had recovered from COVID-19. The chain employs TRBV7-2 and TRBJ1-6; a weak D assignment points to TRBD1 (6 bases agree). Material: peripheral blood, obtained after recovery from COVID-19. The CDR3 protein sequence reads: CASSVIGGGLNSPLHF. The nucleotides read TGTGCCAGCAGCGTCATTGGGGGGGGGCTTAATTCACCCCTCCACTTT. The full variable domain, with segments outside the CDR3 supplied by the reference TRBV7-2 and TRBJ1-6 proteins, appears as GAGVSQSPSNKVTEKGKDVELRCDPISGHTALYWYRQSLGQGLEFLIYFQGNSAPDKSGLPSDRFSAERTGGSVSTLTIQRTQQEDSAVYLCASSVIGGGLNSPLHFGNGTRLTVT.